Sequencing of this T cell receptor (beta chain) was carried out in a study of blood T cell repertoires in COVID-19. Profiling relied on immunoSEQ multiplex PCR, and the TCRdb table lists in-frame clones only, not all of them. This sample has hundreds of thousands of clones, with roughly four fifths found just once. Across about two dozen US areas, participants ranged in age from 18 to 89 years. Trimming took off 1 base at V and 4 bases at J, with 11 bases between the two ends. CDR3 size: 14 residues. Germline values: CDR1 SGHNT, CDR2 YENEEA. The sample was PBMCs or T cells enriched from blood (not recorded which). The chain joins TRBV11-3 to TRBJ2-7; no clear D. The sequence derives from a man aged 35 to 55 who had been exposed to COVID-19. The CDR3 DNA sequence: TGTGCCAGCAGCTTAGTGAGTTTGCGGTACGAGCAGTACTTC. It specifies CASSLVSLRYEQYF. The full variable domain, completed using reference TRBV11-3 and TRBJ2-7, is EAGVVQSPRYKIIEKKQPVAFWCNPISGHNTLYWYLQNLGQGPELLIRYENEEAVDDSQLPKDRFSAERLKGVDSTLKIQPAELGDSAVYLCASSLVSLRYEQYFGPGTRLTVT.